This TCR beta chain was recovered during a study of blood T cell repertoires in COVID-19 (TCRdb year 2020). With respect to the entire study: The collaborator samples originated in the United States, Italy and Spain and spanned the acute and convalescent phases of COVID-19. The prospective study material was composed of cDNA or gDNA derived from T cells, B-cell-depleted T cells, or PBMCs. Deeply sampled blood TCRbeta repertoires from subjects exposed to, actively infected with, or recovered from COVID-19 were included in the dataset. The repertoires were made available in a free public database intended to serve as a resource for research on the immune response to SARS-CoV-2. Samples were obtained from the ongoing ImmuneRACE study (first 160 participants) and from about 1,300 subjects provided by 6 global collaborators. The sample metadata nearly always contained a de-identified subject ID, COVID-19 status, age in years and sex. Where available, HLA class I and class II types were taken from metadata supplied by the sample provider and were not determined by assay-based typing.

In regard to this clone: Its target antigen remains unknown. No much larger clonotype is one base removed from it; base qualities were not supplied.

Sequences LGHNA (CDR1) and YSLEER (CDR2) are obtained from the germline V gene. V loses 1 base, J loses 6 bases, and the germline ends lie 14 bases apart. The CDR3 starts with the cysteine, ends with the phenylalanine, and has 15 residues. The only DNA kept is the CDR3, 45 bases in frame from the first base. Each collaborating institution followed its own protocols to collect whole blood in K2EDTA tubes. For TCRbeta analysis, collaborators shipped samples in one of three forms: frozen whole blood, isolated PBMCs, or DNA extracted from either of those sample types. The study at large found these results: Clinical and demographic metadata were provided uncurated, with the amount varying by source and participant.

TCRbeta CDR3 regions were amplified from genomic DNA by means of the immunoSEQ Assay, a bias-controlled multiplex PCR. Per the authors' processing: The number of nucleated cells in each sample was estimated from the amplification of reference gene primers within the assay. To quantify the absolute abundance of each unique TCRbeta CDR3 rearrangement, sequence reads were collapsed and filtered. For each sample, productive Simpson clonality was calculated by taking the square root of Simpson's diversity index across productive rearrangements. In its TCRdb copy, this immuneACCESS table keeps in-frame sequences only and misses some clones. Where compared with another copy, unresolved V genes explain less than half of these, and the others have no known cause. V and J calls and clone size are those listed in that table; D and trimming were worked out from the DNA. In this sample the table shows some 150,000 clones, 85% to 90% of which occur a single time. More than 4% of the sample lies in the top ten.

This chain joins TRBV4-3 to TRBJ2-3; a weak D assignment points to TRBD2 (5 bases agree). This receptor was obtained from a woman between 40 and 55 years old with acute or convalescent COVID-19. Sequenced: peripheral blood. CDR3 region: CASSQVGLAADTQYF. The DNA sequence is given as TGCGCCAGCAGCCAAGTGGGCCTAGCAGCCGATACGCAGTATTTT.